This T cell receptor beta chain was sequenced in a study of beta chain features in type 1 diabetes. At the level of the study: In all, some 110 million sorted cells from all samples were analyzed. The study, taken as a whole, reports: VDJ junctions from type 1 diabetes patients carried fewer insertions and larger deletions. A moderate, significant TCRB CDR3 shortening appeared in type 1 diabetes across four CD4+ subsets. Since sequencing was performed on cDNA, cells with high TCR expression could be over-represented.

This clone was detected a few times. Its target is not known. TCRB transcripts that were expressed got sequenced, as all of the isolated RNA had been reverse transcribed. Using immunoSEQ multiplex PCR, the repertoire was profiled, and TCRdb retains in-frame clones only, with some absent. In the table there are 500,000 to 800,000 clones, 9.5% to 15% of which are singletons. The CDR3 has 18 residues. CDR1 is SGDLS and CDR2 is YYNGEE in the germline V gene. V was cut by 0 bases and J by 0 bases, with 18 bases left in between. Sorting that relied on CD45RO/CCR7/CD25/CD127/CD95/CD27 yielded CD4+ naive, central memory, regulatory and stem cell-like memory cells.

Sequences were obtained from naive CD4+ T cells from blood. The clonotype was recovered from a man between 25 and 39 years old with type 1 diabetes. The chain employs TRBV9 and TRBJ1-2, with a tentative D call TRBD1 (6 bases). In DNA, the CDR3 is TGTGCCAGCAGCGTAGCCGAGGGGGGCATCCAGTCTAACTATGGCTACACCTTC. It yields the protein CASSVAEGGIQSNYGYTF.